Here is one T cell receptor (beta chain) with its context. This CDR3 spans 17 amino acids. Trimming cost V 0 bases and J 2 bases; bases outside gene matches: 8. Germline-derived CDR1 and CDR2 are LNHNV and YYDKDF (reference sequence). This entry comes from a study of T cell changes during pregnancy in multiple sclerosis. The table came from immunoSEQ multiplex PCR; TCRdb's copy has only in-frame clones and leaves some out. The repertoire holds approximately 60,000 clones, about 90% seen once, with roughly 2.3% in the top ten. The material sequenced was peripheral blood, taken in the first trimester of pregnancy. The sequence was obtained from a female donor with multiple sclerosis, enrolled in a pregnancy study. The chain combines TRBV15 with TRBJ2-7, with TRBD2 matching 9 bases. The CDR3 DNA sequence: TGTGCCACCAGCAGAGATACGTCTAGCGGGAAGGCCTACGAGCAGTACTTC. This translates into CATSRDTSSGKAYEQYF.